This T cell receptor beta chain is drawn from a study of T cell changes during pregnancy in multiple sclerosis. Only in-frame clones appear in the TCRdb table, and some are missing; sequencing was by immunoSEQ multiplex PCR. The sample consists of roughly 80,000 clones, around 93% of them appearing once. Germline loops: CDR1 GTSNPN, CDR2 SVGIG (reference sequence). There are 12 residues in the CDR3. Trimming pared 5 bases from V and 0 bases from J, leaving 8 bases between. Sequenced here: peripheral blood, sampled in the second trimester of pregnancy. This rearrangement joins TRBV30 to TRBJ2-7; D is ambiguous. This receptor was obtained from a female donor with multiple sclerosis, enrolled in a pregnancy study. CDR3 coding DNA: TGTGCCTGGGGCCGTAACTCCTACGAGCAGTACTTC. It is translated as CAWGRNSYEQYF.